This is a list of T cell receptor beta chains from one sample in a study of control samples from healthy donors and cancer patients. The table came from immunoSEQ multiplex PCR; TCRdb's copy has only in-frame clones and leaves some out. The data show about 89,000 clones, with over 75% seen just once and over 2% held by the top ten. Sequenced sample: blood. The origin of the receptors is a middle-aged woman in good health. Each CDR3 is given without its conserved first and last residue. D genes are given only for firm matches. Clone size is not always given. Where it is, it says once, few, many or a class for expanded clones.

v_gene: TRBV6-1; j_gene: TRBJ2-2; abundance: NA; d_gene: TRBD2; CDR3aa: ASSEDLAGDTGELF
v_gene: TRBV19; j_gene: TRBJ1-2; abundance: NA; d_gene: NA; CDR3aa: ASKDYGYT
v_gene: TRBV29-1; j_gene: TRBJ2-7; abundance: NA; d_gene: TRBD2; CDR3aa: SVEAWGGSLYEQY
v_gene: TRBV4-3; j_gene: TRBJ1-2; abundance: NA; d_gene: TRBD1; CDR3aa: ASSQDRRLGQGRWDYGYT
v_gene: TRBV1; j_gene: TRBJ2-6; abundance: NA; d_gene: NA; CDR3aa: TSSQESAELRSGANVLT
v_gene: TRBV5-4; j_gene: TRBJ1-1; abundance: NA; d_gene: NA; CDR3aa: ASSLRGQMNTEAF
v_gene: TRBV3-1/TRBV3-2; j_gene: TRBJ2-3; abundance: NA; d_gene: NA; CDR3aa: ASSQEVGWSTDTQY
v_gene: TRBV25-1; j_gene: TRBJ1-4; abundance: NA; d_gene: NA; CDR3aa: ASSLGGEKLF
v_gene: TRBV7-2; j_gene: TRBJ2-1; abundance: NA; d_gene: TRBD1; CDR3aa: ASSENRGQQF
v_gene: TRBV7-7; j_gene: TRBJ2-3; abundance: NA; d_gene: NA; CDR3aa: ATEEADTQY
v_gene: TRBV5-1; j_gene: TRBJ2-1; abundance: NA; d_gene: NA; CDR3aa: ASRTGNEQF
v_gene: TRBV29-1; j_gene: TRBJ1-1; abundance: NA; d_gene: TRBD1; CDR3aa: SVYRGVNTEAF
v_gene: TRBV24-1; j_gene: TRBJ1-4; abundance: NA; d_gene: NA; CDR3aa: ATSDEKGSWATNEKLF
v_gene: TRBV5-1; j_gene: TRBJ2-1; abundance: NA; d_gene: TRBD2; CDR3aa: ASSPERGGRNEQF
v_gene: TRBV7-3; j_gene: TRBJ2-2; abundance: once; d_gene: NA; CDR3aa: ASSPANTGELF
v_gene: TRBV7-2; j_gene: TRBJ2-7; abundance: once; d_gene: TRBD2; CDR3aa: ASSKTSGGHSYEQY
v_gene: TRBV6-4; j_gene: TRBJ2-1; abundance: NA; d_gene: TRBD2; CDR3aa: ASSEDGTSWNEQF
v_gene: TRBV10-3; j_gene: TRBJ2-5; abundance: few; d_gene: NA; CDR3aa: AISEGGPGETQY
v_gene: TRBV11-3; j_gene: TRBJ2-3; abundance: NA; d_gene: NA; CDR3aa: ASSFTKNTDTQY
v_gene: TRBV5-5; j_gene: TRBJ2-5; abundance: NA; d_gene: NA; CDR3aa: ASRLSRDRLKTQY
v_gene: TRBV10-3; j_gene: TRBJ1-5; abundance: NA; d_gene: NA; CDR3aa: AISDPGTPGQH
v_gene: TRBV29-1; j_gene: TRBJ2-7; abundance: NA; d_gene: NA; CDR3aa: SVVAGVDEQY
v_gene: TRBV3-1/TRBV3-2; j_gene: TRBJ2-7; abundance: NA; d_gene: NA; CDR3aa: ASSSDTSYEQY
v_gene: TRBV19; j_gene: TRBJ2-5; abundance: NA; d_gene: NA; CDR3aa: ASSGQGRETQY
v_gene: TRBV9; j_gene: TRBJ1-1; abundance: NA; d_gene: NA; CDR3aa: ASSVGSGTLNTEAF
v_gene: TRBV7-2; j_gene: TRBJ2-3; abundance: NA; d_gene: NA; CDR3aa: ASSPLGGPDTQY
v_gene: TRBV6-2/TRBV6-3; j_gene: TRBJ2-7; abundance: NA; d_gene: TRBD2; CDR3aa: ASSRESAGAYEQY
v_gene: TRBV30; j_gene: TRBJ1-1; abundance: once; d_gene: NA; CDR3aa: AWSKQVGTEAF
v_gene: TRBV27; j_gene: TRBJ1-5; abundance: NA; d_gene: NA; CDR3aa: ASSLGTNQPQH
v_gene: TRBV30; j_gene: TRBJ2-5; abundance: NA; d_gene: NA; CDR3aa: AWSVMAGAVQETQY
v_gene: TRBV29-1; j_gene: TRBJ1-2; abundance: NA; d_gene: NA; CDR3aa: SAMNRESYT
v_gene: TRBV7-2; j_gene: TRBJ2-3; abundance: NA; d_gene: NA; CDR3aa: ASSPWAGPRLDTQY
v_gene: TRBV6-2/TRBV6-3; j_gene: TRBJ1-2; abundance: NA; d_gene: NA; CDR3aa: ASSPWGKAQNYGYT
v_gene: TRBV2; j_gene: TRBJ2-7; abundance: NA; d_gene: NA; CDR3aa: ASSGDLRDYEQY
v_gene: TRBV15; j_gene: TRBJ1-2; abundance: NA; d_gene: NA; CDR3aa: ATSRGDRSYGYT
v_gene: TRBV3-1/TRBV3-2; j_gene: TRBJ1-5; abundance: many; d_gene: TRBD1; CDR3aa: ASSQGGQEYQPQH
v_gene: TRBV9; j_gene: TRBJ2-2; abundance: NA; d_gene: TRBD1; CDR3aa: ASSRDRVNTGELF
v_gene: TRBV10-3; j_gene: TRBJ2-3; abundance: NA; d_gene: NA; CDR3aa: AVSEGASADTQY
v_gene: TRBV5-1; j_gene: TRBJ2-7; abundance: NA; d_gene: NA; CDR3aa: ASSYSAGHGSYEQY
v_gene: TRBV6-5; j_gene: TRBJ1-2; abundance: once; d_gene: TRBD1; CDR3aa: ASSLGQDINYGYT
v_gene: TRBV19; j_gene: TRBJ2-7; abundance: NA; d_gene: NA; CDR3aa: ASSRTGTASYEQY
v_gene: TRBV20-1; j_gene: TRBJ1-1; abundance: few; d_gene: NA; CDR3aa: SASLGREAF
v_gene: TRBV7-8; j_gene: TRBJ2-7; abundance: NA; d_gene: NA; CDR3aa: ASRRAGSFSYEQY
v_gene: TRBV21-1; j_gene: TRBJ2-5; abundance: NA; d_gene: NA; CDR3aa: ASSTLWGAQY
v_gene: TRBV6-2/TRBV6-3; j_gene: TRBJ2-7; abundance: NA; d_gene: NA; CDR3aa: ASSYPEGGNYEQY
v_gene: TRBV6-4; j_gene: TRBJ1-1; abundance: NA; d_gene: NA; CDR3aa: ASRIDRNTEAF
v_gene: TRBV6-5; j_gene: TRBJ1-2; abundance: NA; d_gene: TRBD1; CDR3aa: ASSRGQGTYGYT
v_gene: TRBV6-6; j_gene: TRBJ2-5; abundance: NA; d_gene: TRBD2; CDR3aa: ATQREPQETQY
v_gene: TRBV5-4; j_gene: TRBJ1-2; abundance: NA; d_gene: NA; CDR3aa: ASRERQGRGGYT
v_gene: TRBV5-1; j_gene: TRBJ2-3; abundance: NA; d_gene: TRBD1; CDR3aa: ASSPWTGTDTQY
v_gene: TRBV24-1; j_gene: TRBJ1-1; abundance: once; d_gene: NA; CDR3aa: ATSDPKGDTEAF